This T cell receptor (beta chain) came from a study of T cell responses to AZD1222 COVID-19 vaccine (dated by TCRdb to the early 2020s). About the full investigation: AZD1222 recipients given second doses at about 4 weeks or at about 12 weeks were pooled, since spike-specific TCR depth and breadth were not found to differ between the two schedules. TCR sequencing was performed for about 250 trial participants, of whom 200 to 220 were given two doses of AZD1222 and approximately 26 were given two doses of MenACWY control vaccine. Trial participants were enrolled into age subgroups of 18-55, 56-69 and 70-plus years, which contained about 150, 27 and 61 TCR-sequenced participants, respectively. Results the study describes overall, beyond this receptor: The vaccine-associated CD4 TCRs covered the entire spike protein, and the dominant responses fell in regions 160-218 and 743-854. Spike-specific TCR breadth and depth rose significantly after two AZD1222 doses compared with day 0 and with MenACWY recipients. Conclusions about previously exposed vaccinees are limited, since just five or six AZD1222 recipients were seropositive for SARS-CoV-2 at baseline. Participants were mostly white British and included more females than males, and it was suggested by the authors that clonal diversity may have been underestimated. Nearly half of unique spike-specific TCRs reportedly recognized epitopes outside regions mutated in the B.1.351 and B.1.1.7 variants. In the small 56-69-year group, the increase in depth fell short of significance, most likely because of low power. Because no samples from the day 14 peak response were available, repertoires could be characterized only after the peak T cell response.

The time point label for this specimen denotes: baseline before first vaccination. Samples from vaccinated people were obtained from the UK trials COV001 and COV002, which included a single-blind randomized controlled phase 2/3 trial of AZD1222 (ChAdOx1 nCoV-19) in healthy adults. For TCRbeta chain sequencing, PBMC samples from trial participants were taken at day 0 and at day 28 after the second dose. The junction shows trimming of 1 base on V and 6 bases on J, plus 13 bases between the germline ends. Spanning cysteine to phenylalanine, the CDR3 consists of 15 amino acids. Only the CDR3 DNA is retained, 45 bases long and in frame from the first base. As encoded in the germline V gene, CDR1 is KGHSH while CDR2 is LQKENI. Comments on this clone: The antigen it binds to is not known. Base qualities are not recorded, but no much larger clone differs from it by a single base.

The CDR3 regions of human TCRbeta chains were subjected to immunosequencing. As for how the authors treated the data: TCRs in the repertoires were matched against a reference library of SARS-CoV-2-specific TCRs that had been generated with the MIRA antigen-specificity platform. Breadth was defined as the fraction of unique TCRs that were SARS-CoV-2-associated. Depth was defined as the fraction of total T cells that were SARS-CoV-2-associated. Using the MIRA data, each spike-specific TCR was assigned both to the spike region to which the TCR was reactive and to a CD4 or CD8 class. Log10-transformed breadth and depth values were compared by one-way ANOVA with Sidak's multiple comparisons tests. TCRdb took over this immuneACCESS table, retaining in-frame rearrangements with V and J assigned. Such tables are incomplete; in checked studies, under half of the missing clones stem from an unresolved V gene, and the remainder is unexplained. D and trimming come from the DNA, and the V and J calls and clone size come from that table. The sample has approximately 110,000 clones on record, 75% to 90% of them singletons. The top ten clones comprise 4% to 6% of the sample.

The chain was built from TRBV18 and TRBJ2-1, with the D gene too uncertain to name. The source material was peripheral blood, sampled on day 0 of AZD1222 vaccination. This TCR was sampled from an adult in good health. The CDR3 reads as follows: CASSPRGPPGNEQFF. The nucleotide sequence is given as TGTGCCAGCTCACCACGGGGTCCCCCCGGCAATGAGCAGTTCTTC.